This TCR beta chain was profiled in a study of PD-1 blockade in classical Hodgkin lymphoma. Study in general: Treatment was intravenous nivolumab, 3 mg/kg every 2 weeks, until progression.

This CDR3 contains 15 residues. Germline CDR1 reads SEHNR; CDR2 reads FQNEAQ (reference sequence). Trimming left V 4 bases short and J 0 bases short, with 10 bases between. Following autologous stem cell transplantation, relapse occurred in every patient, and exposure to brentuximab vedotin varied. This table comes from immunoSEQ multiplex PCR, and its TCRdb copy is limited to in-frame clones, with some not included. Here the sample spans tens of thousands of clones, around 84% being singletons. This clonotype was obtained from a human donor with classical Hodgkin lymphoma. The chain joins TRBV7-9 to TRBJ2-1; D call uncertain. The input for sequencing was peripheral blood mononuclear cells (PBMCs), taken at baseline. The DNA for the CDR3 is TGTGCCAGCAGCTCCGTTCGTTCCTCCTACAATGAGCAGTTCTTC. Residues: CASSSVRSSYNEQFF.